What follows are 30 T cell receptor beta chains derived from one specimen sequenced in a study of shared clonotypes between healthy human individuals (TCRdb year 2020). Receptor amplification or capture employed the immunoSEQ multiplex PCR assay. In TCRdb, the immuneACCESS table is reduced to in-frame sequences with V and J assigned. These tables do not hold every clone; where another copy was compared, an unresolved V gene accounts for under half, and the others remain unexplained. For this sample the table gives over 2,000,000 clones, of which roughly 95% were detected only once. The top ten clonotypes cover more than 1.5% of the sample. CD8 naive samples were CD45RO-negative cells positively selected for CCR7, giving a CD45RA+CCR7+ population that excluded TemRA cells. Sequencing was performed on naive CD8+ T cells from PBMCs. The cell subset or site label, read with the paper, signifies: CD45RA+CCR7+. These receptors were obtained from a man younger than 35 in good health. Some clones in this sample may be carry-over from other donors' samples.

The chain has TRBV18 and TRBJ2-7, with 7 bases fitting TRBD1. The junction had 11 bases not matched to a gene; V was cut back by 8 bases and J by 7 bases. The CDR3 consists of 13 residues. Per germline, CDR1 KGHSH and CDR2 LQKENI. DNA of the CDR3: TGTGCCAGCAAGGAGACAGGGTGGAATGAGCAGTACTTC. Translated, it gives CASKETGWNEQYF. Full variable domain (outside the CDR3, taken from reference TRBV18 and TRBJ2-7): NAGVMQNPRHLVRRRGQEARLRCSPMKGHSHVYWYRQLPEEGLKFMVYLQKENIIDESGMPKERFSAEFPKEGPSILRIQQVVRGDSAAYFCASKETGWNEQYFGPGTRLTVT.

CDR3 region: CASFGKTQYF. CDR3 bases: TGTGCCAGCTTTGGAAAGACCCAGTACTTC. The chain joins TRBV11-2 to TRBJ2-5; D is uncertain. CDR1 and CDR2 (germline): SGHAT, FQNNGV. The CDR3 has 10 amino acids. Trimming stripped 8 bases from V and 6 bases from J, with 7 bases between.

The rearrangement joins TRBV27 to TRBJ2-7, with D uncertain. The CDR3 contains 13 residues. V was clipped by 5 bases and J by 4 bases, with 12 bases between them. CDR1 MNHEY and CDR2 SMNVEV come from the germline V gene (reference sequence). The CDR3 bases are TGTGCCAGCAGTGTAACCAACGCATACGAGCAGTACTTC. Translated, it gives CASSVTNAYEQYF.

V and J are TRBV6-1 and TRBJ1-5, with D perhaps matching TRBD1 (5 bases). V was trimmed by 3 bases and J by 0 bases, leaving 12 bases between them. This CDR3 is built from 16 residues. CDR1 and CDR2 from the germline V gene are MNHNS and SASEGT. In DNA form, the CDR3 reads TGTGCCAGCAGTGACGCGTACAGGTTTAGCAATCAGCCCCAGCATTTT. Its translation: CASSDAYRFSNQPQHF.

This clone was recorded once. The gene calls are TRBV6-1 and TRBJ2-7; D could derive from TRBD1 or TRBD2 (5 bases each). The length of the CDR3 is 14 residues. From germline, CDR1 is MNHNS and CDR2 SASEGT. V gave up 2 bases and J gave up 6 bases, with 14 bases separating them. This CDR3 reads CASSERTIGAEQYF. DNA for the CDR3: TGTGCCAGCAGTGAAAGGACCATCGGGGCCGAGCAGTACTTC.

The CDR3 DNA sequence: TGTGCCAGCAGCTTAGAGGGAGGGGGCGGCACTGAAGCTTTCTTT. This sequence encodes CASSLEGGGGTEAFF. J is TRBJ1-1 and V is TRBV7-9; TRBD1 matches 7 bases. The CDR3 spans 15 residues. V was clipped by 1 base and J by 4 bases; unmatched bases: 6. CDR1 is SEHNR and CDR2 is FQNEAQ in the germline V gene (reference sequence).

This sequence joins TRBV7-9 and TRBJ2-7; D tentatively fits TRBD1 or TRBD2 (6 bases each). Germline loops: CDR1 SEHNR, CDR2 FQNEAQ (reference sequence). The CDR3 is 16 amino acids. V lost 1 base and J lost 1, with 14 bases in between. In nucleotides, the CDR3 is TGTGCCAGCAGCTTAGGATCGGGGGCGACTTCCTACGAGCAGTACTTC. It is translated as CASSLGSGATSYEQYF. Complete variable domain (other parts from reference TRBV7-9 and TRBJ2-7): DTGVSQNPRHKITKRGQNVTFRCDPISEHNRLYWYRQTLGQGPEFLTYFQNEAQLEKSRLLSDRFSAERPKGSFSTLEIQRTEQGDSAMYLCASSLGSGATSYEQYFGPGTRLTVT.

The CDR3, as DNA: TGTGCCAGCAGCGCCGGAGGACTAGCGGGGAGGGAGACCCAGTACTTC. It codes for CASSAGGLAGRETQYF. The chain links TRBV9 to TRBJ2-5; 12 bases map to TRBD2. The V segment lost 3 bases and the J segment 5 bases; nucleotides outside the gene matches: 8. This CDR3 has 16 residues. Germline CDR1 and CDR2: SGDLS and YYNGEE.

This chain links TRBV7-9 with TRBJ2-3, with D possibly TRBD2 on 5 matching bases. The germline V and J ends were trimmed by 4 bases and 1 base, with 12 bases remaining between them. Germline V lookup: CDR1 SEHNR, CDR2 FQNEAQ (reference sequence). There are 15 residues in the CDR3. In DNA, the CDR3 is TGTGCCAGCAGCTGGGGAGTAGGGCGCACAGATACGCAGTATTTT. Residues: CASSWGVGRTDTQYF.

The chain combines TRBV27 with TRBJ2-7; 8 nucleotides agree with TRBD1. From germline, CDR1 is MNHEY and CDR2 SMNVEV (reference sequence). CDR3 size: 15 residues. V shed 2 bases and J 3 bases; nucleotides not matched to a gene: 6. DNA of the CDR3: TGTGCCAGCAGTTTAGGACCGGGACAGGTCTACGAGCAGTACTTC. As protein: CASSLGPGQVYEQYF.

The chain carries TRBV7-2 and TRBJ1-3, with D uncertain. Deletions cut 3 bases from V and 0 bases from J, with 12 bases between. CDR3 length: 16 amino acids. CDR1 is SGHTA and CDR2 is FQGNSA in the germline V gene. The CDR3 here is CASSFGSGFSGNTIYF. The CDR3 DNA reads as TGTGCCAGCAGCTTCGGATCGGGCTTCTCTGGAAACACCATATATTTT.

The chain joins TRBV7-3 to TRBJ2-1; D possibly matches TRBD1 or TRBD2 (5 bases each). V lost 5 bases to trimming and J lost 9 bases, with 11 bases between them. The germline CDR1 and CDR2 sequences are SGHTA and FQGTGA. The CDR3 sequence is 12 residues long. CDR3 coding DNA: TGTGCCAGCAGCCTAGGGACGGGTGAGCAGTTCTTC. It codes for CASSLGTGEQFF.

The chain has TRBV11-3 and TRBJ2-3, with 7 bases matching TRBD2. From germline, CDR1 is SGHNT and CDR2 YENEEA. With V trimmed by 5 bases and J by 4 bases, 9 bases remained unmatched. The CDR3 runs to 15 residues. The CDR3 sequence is CASSTGPGGADTQYF. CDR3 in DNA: TGTGCCAGCAGCACCGGACCGGGAGGCGCAGATACGCAGTATTTT.

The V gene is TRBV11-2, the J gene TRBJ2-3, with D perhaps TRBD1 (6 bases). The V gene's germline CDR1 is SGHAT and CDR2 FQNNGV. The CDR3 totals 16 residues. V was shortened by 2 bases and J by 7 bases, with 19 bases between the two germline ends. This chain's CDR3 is CASSLTRDTWGNTQYF. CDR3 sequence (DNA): TGTGCCAGCAGCTTAACCAGGGACACCTGGGGGAATACGCAGTATTTT. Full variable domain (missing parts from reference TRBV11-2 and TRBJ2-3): EAGVAQSPRYKIIEKRQSVAFWCNPISGHATLYWYQQILGQGPKLLIQFQNNGVVDDSQLPKDRFSAERLKGVDSTLKIQPAKLEDSAVYLCASSLTRDTWGNTQYFGPGTRLTVL.

CDR3 amino acids: CASSLKGLNFTF. Written as DNA, the CDR3 is TGTGCCAGCAGCTTAAAGGGACTGAACTTCACCTTC. V and J are TRBV7-2 and TRBJ1-2; TRBD1 might be the D (5 bases). This CDR3 has 12 amino acids. V lost 2 bases and J lost 13, with 14 bases in between. CDR1 is SGHTA, CDR2 FQGNSA, per germline.

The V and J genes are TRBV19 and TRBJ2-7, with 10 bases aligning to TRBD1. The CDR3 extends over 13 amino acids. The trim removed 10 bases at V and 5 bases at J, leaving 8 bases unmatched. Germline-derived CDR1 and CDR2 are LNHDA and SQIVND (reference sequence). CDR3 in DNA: TGTGCCACTGGGGACAGGGGACTCCACGAGCAGTACTTC. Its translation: CATGDRGLHEQYF.

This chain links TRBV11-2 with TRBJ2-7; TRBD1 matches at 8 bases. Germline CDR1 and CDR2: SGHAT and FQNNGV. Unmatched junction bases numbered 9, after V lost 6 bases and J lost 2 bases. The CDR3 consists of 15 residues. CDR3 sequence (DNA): TGTGCCAGCAGTGATCCTACAGGGGGTACCTACGAGCAGTACTTC. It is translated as CASSDPTGGTYEQYF.

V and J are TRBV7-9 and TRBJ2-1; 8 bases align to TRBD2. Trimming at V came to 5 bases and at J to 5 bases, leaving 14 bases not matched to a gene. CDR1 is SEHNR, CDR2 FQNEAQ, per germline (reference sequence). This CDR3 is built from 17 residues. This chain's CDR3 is CASSAGSSAGGHNEQFF. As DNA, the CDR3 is TGTGCCAGCAGCGCAGGTTCTAGCGCGGGAGGCCACAATGAGCAGTTCTTC. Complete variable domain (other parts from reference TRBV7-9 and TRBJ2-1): DTGVSQNPRHKITKRGQNVTFRCDPISEHNRLYWYRQTLGQGPEFLTYFQNEAQLEKSRLLSDRFSAERPKGSFSTLEIQRTEQGDSAMYLCASSAGSSAGGHNEQFFGPGTRLTVL.

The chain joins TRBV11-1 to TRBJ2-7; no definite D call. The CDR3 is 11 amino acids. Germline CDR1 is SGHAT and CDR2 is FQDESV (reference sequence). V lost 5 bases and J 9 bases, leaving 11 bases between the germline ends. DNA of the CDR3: TGTGCCAGCAGCCTTGGTAGGTGGCAGTACTTC. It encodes CASSLGRWQYF.

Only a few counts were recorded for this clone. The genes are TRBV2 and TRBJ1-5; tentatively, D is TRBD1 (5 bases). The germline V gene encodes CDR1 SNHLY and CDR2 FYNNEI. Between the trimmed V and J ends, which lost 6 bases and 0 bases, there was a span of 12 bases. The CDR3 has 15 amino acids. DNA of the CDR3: TGTGCCAGCAGGCGCGTGGGGGATAGCAATCAGCCCCAGCATTTT. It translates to CASRRVGDSNQPQHF.

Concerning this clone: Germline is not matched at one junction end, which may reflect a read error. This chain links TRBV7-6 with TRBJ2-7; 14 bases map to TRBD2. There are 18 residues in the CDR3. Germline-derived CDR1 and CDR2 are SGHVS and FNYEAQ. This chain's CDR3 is CAGSSVLGLAGDSYEQYF. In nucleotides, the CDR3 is TGTGCCGGCAGCTCAGTCCTGGGACTAGCGGGGGACTCCTACGAGCAGTACTTC.

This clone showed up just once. CDR3 nucleotides: TGTGCCAGCAGCTTACCGACAGCCAATCAGCCCCAGCATTTT. Translation gives CASSLPTANQPQHF. This chain joins TRBV7-9 and TRBJ1-5; D is possibly TRBD1 (5 bases). Trimming shortened V by 2 bases and J by 3 bases, and 8 bases separated the two germline ends. CDR1 SEHNR and CDR2 FQNEAQ come from the germline V gene (reference sequence). The CDR3 has 14 residues. The full variable domain, rest sourced from reference TRBV7-9 and TRBJ1-5, is DTGVSQNPRHKITKRGQNVTFRCDPISEHNRLYWYRQTLGQGPEFLTYFQNEAQLEKSRLLSDRFSAERPKGSFSTLEIQRTEQGDSAMYLCASSLPTANQPQHFGDGTRLSIL.

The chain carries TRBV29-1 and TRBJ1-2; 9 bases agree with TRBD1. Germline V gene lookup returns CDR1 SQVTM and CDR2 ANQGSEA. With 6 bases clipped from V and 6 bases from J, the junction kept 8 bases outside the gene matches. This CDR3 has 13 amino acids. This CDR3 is CSVTTGGGDGYTF. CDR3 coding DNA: TGCAGCGTCACTACAGGGGGCGGTGATGGCTACACCTTC. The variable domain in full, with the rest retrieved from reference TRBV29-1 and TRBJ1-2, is SAVISQKPSRDICQRGTSLTIQCQVDSQVTMMFWYRQQPGQSLTLIATANQGSEATYESGFVIDKFPISRPNLTFSTLTVSNMSPEDSSIYLCSVTTGGGDGYTFGSGTRLTVV.

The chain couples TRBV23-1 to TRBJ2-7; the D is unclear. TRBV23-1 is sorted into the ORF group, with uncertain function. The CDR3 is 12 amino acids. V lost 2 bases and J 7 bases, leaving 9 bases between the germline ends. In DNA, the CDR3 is TGCGCCAGCAGTCAAGCCTTCGGGGAGCAGTACTTC. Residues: CASSQAFGEQYF.

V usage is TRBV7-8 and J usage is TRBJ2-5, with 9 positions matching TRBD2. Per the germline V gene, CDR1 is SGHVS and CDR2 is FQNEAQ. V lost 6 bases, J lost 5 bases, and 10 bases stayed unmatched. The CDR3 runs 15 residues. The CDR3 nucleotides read TGTGCCAGCAGACGGACTAGCGAGAGACCGGAGACCCAGTACTTC. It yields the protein CASRRTSERPETQYF. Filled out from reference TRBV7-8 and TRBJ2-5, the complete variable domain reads GAGVSQSPRYKVAKRGQDVALRCDPISGHVSLFWYQQALGQGPEFLTYFQNEAQLDKSGLPSDRFFAERPEGSVSTLKIQRTQQEDSAVYLCASRRTSERPETQYFGPGTRLLVL.

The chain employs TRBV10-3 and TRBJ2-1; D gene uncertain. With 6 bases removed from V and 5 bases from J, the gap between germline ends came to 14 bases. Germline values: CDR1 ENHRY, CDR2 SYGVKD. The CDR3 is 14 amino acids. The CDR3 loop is CAISPVLSNNEQFF. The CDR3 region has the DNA TGTGCCATCAGCCCCGTACTTTCGAACAATGAGCAGTTCTTC.

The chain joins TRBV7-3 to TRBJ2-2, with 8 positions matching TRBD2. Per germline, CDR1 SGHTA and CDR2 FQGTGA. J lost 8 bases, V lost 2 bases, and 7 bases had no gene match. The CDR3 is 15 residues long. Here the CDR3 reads CASSLAGGVIGELFF. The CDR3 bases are TGTGCCAGCAGCTTAGCGGGAGGCGTCATTGGGGAGCTGTTTTTT. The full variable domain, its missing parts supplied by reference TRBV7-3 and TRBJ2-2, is GAGVSQTPSNKVTEKGKYVELRCDPISGHTALYWYRQSLGQGPEFLIYFQGTGAADDSGLPNDRFFAVRPEGSVSTLKIQRTERGDSAVYLCASSLAGGVIGELFFGEGSRLTVL.

In DNA form, the CDR3 reads TGTGCCAGCAATCCCCTAGGGTGGGATGAGCAGTTCTTC. It translates to CASNPLGWDEQFF. This chain joins TRBV27 and TRBJ2-1; D is unresolved. Germline CDR1 reads MNHEY; CDR2 reads SMNVEV (reference sequence). With 7 bases removed from V and 8 bases from J, the gap between germline ends came to 15 bases. This CDR3 is 13 amino acids long.

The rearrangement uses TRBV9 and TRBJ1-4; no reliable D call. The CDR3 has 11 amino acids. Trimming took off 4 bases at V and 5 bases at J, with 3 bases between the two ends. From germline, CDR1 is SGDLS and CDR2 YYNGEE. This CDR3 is CASSRNEKLFF. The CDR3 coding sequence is TGTGCCAGCAGCCGAAATGAAAAACTGTTTTTT.

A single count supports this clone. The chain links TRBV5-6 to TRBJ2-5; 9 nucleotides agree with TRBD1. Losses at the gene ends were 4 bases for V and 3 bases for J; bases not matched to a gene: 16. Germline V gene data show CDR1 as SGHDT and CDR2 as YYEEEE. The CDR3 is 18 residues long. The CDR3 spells CASSLRPGTGPYEETQYF. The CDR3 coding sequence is TGTGCCAGCAGCCTACGTCCCGGGACAGGGCCCTACGAAGAGACCCAGTACTTC.